This TCR beta chain was sequenced in a study of vaccination and CD4 T cells after COVID-19 (dated by TCRdb to between 2021 and 2023). As for the study more broadly: Convalescent patients had a positive SARS-CoV-2 result on nasal swab PCR, and of these patients, several had mild disease and one had severe disease. Six males and four females were included in the convalescent cohort, with two Hispanic individuals, seven Caucasians, two Asians and one multiracial person represented. Participants received two doses of either the Pfizer-BioNTech BNT162b2 vaccine (n=8) or the Moderna mRNA-1273 vaccine (n=2). Post-COVID blood samples were collected from convalescent patients a median of approximately 93 days after diagnosis, with a range of roughly 30 to 161 days. The time from the second vaccine dose to post-vaccine blood sampling had a median of roughly 72 days and ranged from about 12 to 241 days. For stimulating the cultures, overlapping spike peptide pools were used, derived from SARS-CoV-2 as well as from the common cold coronaviruses HCoV-NL63, HCoV-OC43 and HCoV-229E. Control cultures used a CEFX viral epitope pool as positive control, an HIV-1 Nef peptide pool as negative control, or no peptide. In around nine COVID-19 convalescent patients and a handful of infection-naive healthy vaccine recipients, the spike-specific CD4+ TCR repertoire before mRNA vaccination was compared with the repertoire after mRNA vaccination.

This clonotype was found a few times. The antigen it binds to is not known. Per-base qualities were not stored, and no clone one base away is much larger. The library was built by means of PCR. TCR sequencing of DNA from cultured CD4+ T cells used the Oncomine TCR Beta short-read assay at the Johns Hopkins FTIC core. The QIAamp micro DNA kit was used to extract genomic DNA from the cultured CD4+ T cells. Oncomine TCR Beta libraries made from cultured CD4+ T cells were pooled using unique dual indexes and sequenced on an Illumina iSeq 100. As for the authors' bioinformatics: Non-productive sequences were removed, and CDR3s that did not start with C, did not end with F or W, or were shorter than 7 amino acids were discarded. Antigen-specific clonotypes were identified with the MANAFEST web application by comparing peptide-stimulated wells with reference and other culture wells. To be called positive, a clone needed an FDR below 0.05, an odds ratio above 5, and a productive frequency above 0.1% in at least two of three replicate wells. A clonotype was classed as cross-reactive if the clonotype showed significant expansion both in SARS-CoV-2 spike wells and in at least one common cold coronavirus spike condition. Levenshtein distances (stringdist) and unrooted phylogenetic trees (ape) in R version 3.6.1 were used to assess CDR3 homology. TCRdb reran the public reads through fastp at Q25 and MiXCR, keeping productive beta chains. Each record represents a unique CDR3 protein, reported with the most common genes and DNA among its rows. V and J calls and clone size were set by TCRdb, not the authors. For this sample there are approximately 19,000 distinct CDR3 sequences; around three fifths appear just once. About a tenth of the sample goes to the ten largest clones.

Per the publication, the treatment or condition label means: roughly nine-day PBMC culture with coronavirus spike peptide pools or control peptides (ViraFEST assay). To expand antigen-specific T cells with peptide pools and then pick out the expanded clonotypes through TCR sequencing, the study relied on the ViraFEST assay. The convalescent patients' positive SARS-CoV-2 PCR tests were from March to December 2020, which was before the Alpha, Beta and Delta variants emerged in the United States. Each well held two million PBMCs cultured with 10 ug/ml peptide pools in IMDM containing around 5% human AB serum and roughly 9.3 IU/ml IL-2. Half of the culture medium was replaced with fresh IL-2-containing medium on days 3 and 7. Once the cells had been in culture for roughly 11 days, the EasySep CD4+ T cell isolation kit was used to isolate CD4+ T cells by negative selection. Ficoll-Paque Plus gradient centrifugation was used to isolate PBMCs from whole blood, and the isolated PBMCs were then either used fresh or cryopreserved at -140C. Triplicate wells were generally used for each culture condition.

Results and caveats for the whole study, not just this receptor: In convalescent patients, a median roughly 87% of post-vaccine SARS-CoV-2-reactive clones were detected only after vaccination, suggesting vaccine-specific priming. In convalescent patients, nearly all vaccine-specific clones (304 of 307) were found to be mono-reactive for SARS-CoV-2 spike rather than cross-reactive with common cold coronaviruses. The study included relatively few convalescent patients and did not analyze early timepoints after natural infection. The median count of SARS-CoV-2-reactive clonotypes went up from around 23 after infection to around 38 after vaccination, although the change was not significant.

Unmatched junction bases come to 14, with V trimmed by 8 bases and J by 1 base. Including cysteine and phenylalanine, the CDR3 has 16 amino acids. The CDR3 DNA has 48 bases and is translated from base 1. Taken from the germline V gene (reference sequence), the CDR1 and CDR2 loops are DFQATT and SNEGSKA. Specimen: CD4+ T cells from blood, cultured in vitro. The sequence was obtained from a human donor who had recovered from COVID-19. The chain links TRBV20-1 with TRBJ2-3, and TRBD2 aligns with 8 junction nucleotides. The CDR3 protein is CSTSTAGEEGTDTQYF. The nucleotides read TGCAGTACCAGCACAGCGGGAGAGGAAGGCACAGATACGCAGTATTTT.